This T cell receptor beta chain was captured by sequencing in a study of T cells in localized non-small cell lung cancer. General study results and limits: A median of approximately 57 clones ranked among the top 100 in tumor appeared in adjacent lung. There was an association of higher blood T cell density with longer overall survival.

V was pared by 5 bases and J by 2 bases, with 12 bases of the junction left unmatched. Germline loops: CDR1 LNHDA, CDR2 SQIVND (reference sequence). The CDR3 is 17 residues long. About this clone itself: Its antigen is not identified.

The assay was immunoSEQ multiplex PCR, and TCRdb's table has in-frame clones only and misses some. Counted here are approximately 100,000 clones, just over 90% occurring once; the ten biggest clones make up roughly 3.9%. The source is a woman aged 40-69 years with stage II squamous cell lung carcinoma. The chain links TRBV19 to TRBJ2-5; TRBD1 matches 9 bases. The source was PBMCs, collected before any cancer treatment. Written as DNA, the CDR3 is TGTGCCAGTAGTCCCGGGTGGGGGACAGGGCGACAAGAGACCCAGTACTTC. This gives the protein CASSPGWGTGRQETQYF.